This TCR beta chain was found in a study of CD8+ T cells in alopecia areata. Study-wide findings and caveats: Relative to normal scalp, lesional scalp, especially alopecia totalis/universalis, showed higher clonality.

Germline values: CDR1 GTSNPN, CDR2 SVGIG (reference sequence). The CDR3 has 14 amino acids. Trimming cost V 4 bases and J 7 bases; bases outside gene matches: 12. Concerning this clone: Its antigen is not known.

Specified treatment: oral pan-JAK inhibitor, 5-10 mg twice daily. Extracted RNA was reverse transcribed, and the resulting cDNA served as sequencing template. Method: immunoSEQ multiplex PCR; TCRdb's copy keeps in-frame clones and lacks some. The profile covers about 250,000 clones, with 60% appearing a single time and 0.9% to 0.95% taken by the ten largest. The sample consisted of CD4+ T cells sorted from blood, taken around week 53, from a patient treated with tofacitinib. V usage is TRBV30 and J usage is TRBJ1-2, with 7 positions matching TRBD1. The clonotype originates from a human donor with alopecia areata. CDR3 sequence (DNA): TGTGCCTGGAATTACCCGGGACAGAAAGGTGGCTACACCTTC. This encodes CAWNYPGQKGGYTF.